This TCR beta chain was retrieved from a study of CD8 T cells in Susac syndrome (dated by TCRdb to the late 2010s). Some background on the complete study: Among the sequenced Susac syndrome patients, 5 or 6 had clinically active disease and roughly 8 were in clinical remission. Whether CD8+ T cell activation and differentiation in Susac syndrome was antigen driven was tested using repertoire sequencing. At blood withdrawal, Susac syndrome patients were therapy-naive, treated with corticosteroids (with IVIg additionally given to some), or treated with IVIg alone.

RNA was extracted using the RNeasy kit, and about 0.45 to 1 microgram was reverse transcribed with random hexamers. TCR beta CDR3 regions were amplified with the immunoSEQ multiplex PCR assay covering 54 Vbeta and 13 Jbeta segments. PCR amplification bias was corrected by using a synthetic template baseline for primer optimization and computational correction. As for how the authors treated the data: Reads were annotated to V, D and J genes per IMGT and analyzed with immunoSEQ Analyzer, keeping only productive sequences. Clonality was computed as one minus Shannon entropy normalized by log2 of the number of productive unique sequences. For each patient and control, public and private clones were evaluated within the 100 most prevalent clones. Clones were defined as Susac-specific if absent from the healthy and MS cohorts, from 900 to 1,300 published viral clones and from other ImmuneACCESS disease sequences. Starting from the raw public reads, TCRdb applied fastp trimming at Q25, assembled clones with MiXCR and retained in-frame beta chains. Every CDR3 protein is listed once, alongside the most common genes and DNA of its rows. These V and J calls derive from TCRdb rather than the authors' analysis. Across this sample there are 150,000 to 200,000 distinct CDR3 sequences, with 90% to 95% seen only once. 0.1% to 0.12% of the sample lies in the top ten.

Peripheral blood CD8+ and CD4+ T cells from healthy donors, Susac syndrome patients and multiple sclerosis patients were profiled by high-throughput TCR beta sequencing. The Susac syndrome patients fulfilled recently defined diagnostic criteria for either definite or probable disease. Bulk CD8+ and CD4+ T cells were purified by magnetic negative isolation, while CD8+ TEMRA cells were enriched using FACS. Blood was collected in EDTA tubes and processed within 24 hours, with PBMCs isolated through density gradient centrifugation. PBMCs intended for TCR sequencing were cryopreserved in liquid nitrogen and were subsequently thawed in a 37 degrees C water bath. The sorted or isolated CD4+, CD8+ and CD8+ TEMRA cells had a purity of 90% or higher. What the research found in general, with its limitations: In the CD4+ T cell repertoire of Susac syndrome patients, clonal expansion was not detected. The number of individuals in the TCR sequencing and HLA analysis was acknowledged as relatively small.

Between the V and J ends, shortened by 6 bases and 0 bases respectively, the junction contains 13 bases. The CDR3 spans 15 residues, from the cysteine through the phenylalanine. Only CDR3 DNA is held: 45 bases, read in frame from base 1. According to the germline V gene, CDR1 reads SGHTA and CDR2 reads FQGNSA. This clonotype was observed a single time. Its antigen is not yet known. No quality values exist for individual bases; no much larger clone is one base distant. One read provides weak support. Rearrangement joined TRBV7-2 to TRBJ2-3; too little of a D gene remains to name it. The clonotype originates from a human donor with Susac syndrome. The sequenced material came from CD4+ T cells from PBMCs. The encoded CDR3 is CASSRTISSTDTQYF. The DNA sequence is given as TGTGCCAGCAGTCGGACCATCTCTAGCACAGATACGCAGTATTTT.